A single sample gave rise to the 32 T cell receptor beta chains below, sequenced in a study of cytomegalovirus exposure and HLA in healthy donors. Researchers ran the PCR with 60 Vbeta and 13 Jbeta primers. Generated by immunoSEQ multiplex PCR, the TCRdb table keeps only in-frame clones and is missing some. This table has about 99,000 clones, approximately 64% appearing once. The sequenced sample was PBMCs. These receptors all stem from a woman aged 45-60 years in good health and CMV-seronegative.

This clone came up a few times. The rearrangement links TRBV4-2 to TRBJ1-1, with 7 bases aligning to TRBD1. The J segment lost 7 bases and the V segment lost 0 bases, leaving 11 bases of the junction unmatched. Germline CDR1 LGHNA, CDR2 YNFKEQ. The CDR3 has 16 amino acids. In DNA form, the CDR3 reads TGTGCCAGCAGCCAAGAGCTTACAGGGGCCGGAGGTGAAGCTTTCTTT. Translated, it gives CASSQELTGAGGEAFF.

The chain links TRBV7-9 to TRBJ1-2; tentative D call: TRBD1 (6 bases). The CDR3 covers 14 residues. V dropped 4 bases and J dropped 3 bases, with 12 bases sitting between them. In germline, CDR1 is SEHNR, CDR2 FQNEAQ (reference sequence). The CDR3 bases are TGTGCCAGCAGCTCGCGGGGGGCCGACTATGGCTACACCTTC. It yields the protein CASSSRGADYGYTF.

CDR3 protein: CASSQTQGNNEQFF. The CDR3 nucleotides read TGCGCCAGCAGCCAGACCCAGGGAAACAATGAGCAGTTCTTC. This chain links TRBV4-1 with TRBJ2-1; D may be TRBD1 (5 bases). This CDR3 has 14 residues. Germline loops: CDR1 MGHRA, CDR2 YSYEKL. Trimming took 3 bases from V and 5 from J, leaving 11 bases between them.

V and J are TRBV2 and TRBJ1-6; D gene unclear. Germline assignment: CDR1 SNHLY and CDR2 FYNNEI. The CDR3 totals 16 residues. With 3 bases removed from V and 0 bases from J, the gap between germline ends came to 9 bases. As DNA, the CDR3 is TGTGCCAGCAGTGAGCACATAAGCTCCTATAATTCACCCCTCCACTTT. Residues: CASSEHISSYNSPLHF.

The J gene is TRBJ2-1, the V gene TRBV6-5, with TRBD1 matching 7 bases. Germline V gives CDR1 MNHEY, CDR2 SVGAGI. V trimming: 6 bases; J trimming: 6 bases; junction bases outside the gene matches: 2. The CDR3 has 12 residues. As DNA, the CDR3 is TGTGCCAGCAGGCCAGGGGGCAATGAGCAGTTCTTC. The encoded protein is CASRPGGNEQFF.

The chain is built from TRBV7-3 and TRBJ2-2, with D possibly matching TRBD1 (6 bases). Germline lookup yields CDR1 SGHTA and CDR2 FQGTGA. Deletions cut 2 bases from V and 5 bases from J, with 9 bases between. CDR3 length: 14 amino acids. The CDR3 nucleotides are TGTGCCAGCAGCTTATCCAGGGGTACCGGGGAGCTGTTTTTT. It specifies CASSLSRGTGELFF.

This chain connects TRBV6-1 to TRBJ2-7; 9 bases are shared with TRBD1. Germline V gene lookup returns CDR1 MNHNS and CDR2 SASEGT. V was pared by 6 bases and J by 1 base, with 4 bases of the junction left unmatched. The CDR3 is made up of 14 amino acids. The CDR3 DNA follows: TGTGCCAGCAGCCGGGACAGGGTATCCTACGAGCAGTACTTC. It encodes CASSRDRVSYEQYF.

V and J are TRBV9 and TRBJ2-6; tentative D call: TRBD1 (5 bases). CDR1 is SGDLS, CDR2 YYNGEE, per germline. This CDR3 comprises 16 residues. V lost 4 bases, J lost 4 bases, and 15 bases lay in between. The CDR3, as DNA: TGTGCCAGCAGCCCGGTAGGGGTCTCCGGGGCCAACGTCCTGACTTTC. Its protein is CASSPVGVSGANVLTF.

The V gene is TRBV10-2, the J gene TRBJ2-2; D unclear. V gave up 4 bases and J gave up 6 bases, with 6 bases separating them. Looked up from germline, CDR1 is WSHSY and CDR2 is SAAADI. The CDR3 length is 12 residues. CDR3 region: CASSVRAGELFF. CDR3 DNA sequence: TGCGCCAGCAGTGTCCGCGCCGGGGAGCTGTTTTTT.

The chain combines TRBV13 with TRBJ2-5, with TRBD1 matching over 8 bases. The CDR3 totals 14 residues. V gave up 5 bases and J gave up 3 bases; unmatched junction bases: 5. The germline CDR1 and CDR2 sequences are PRHDT and FYEKMQ (reference sequence). CDR3 in amino acids: CASSERQGKETQYF. The DNA for the CDR3 is TGTGCCAGCAGCGAAAGACAGGGGAAAGAGACCCAGTACTTC.

This clone has a handful of counts. This chain joins TRBV2 and TRBJ1-1, with no clear D. Per the germline V gene, CDR1 is SNHLY and CDR2 is FYNNEI. V lost 6 bases and J lost 4, with 15 bases in between. The CDR3 is 14 residues long. The CDR3 bases are TGTGCCAGCAGCCTGGGAGTGGGGTTCACTGAAGCTTTCTTT. This codes for CASSLGVGFTEAFF.

The chain couples TRBV5-1 to TRBJ1-1; TRBD1 might be the D (6 bases). CDR1 and CDR2 from the germline V gene are SGHRS and YFSETQ. Between the trimmed V and J ends, which lost 9 bases and 6 bases, there was a span of 18 bases. This CDR3 comprises 13 residues. The CDR3 loop reads CAITTGLRAEAFF. CDR3 sequence (DNA): TGCGCCATAACGACAGGTCTTAGGGCTGAAGCTTTCTTT.

The chain joins TRBV7-6 to TRBJ2-6; weak D call: TRBD1 (6 bases). The CDR3 is 15 residues long. With 4 bases removed from V and 4 bases from J, the gap between germline ends came to 11 bases. Germline V lookup: CDR1 SGHVS, CDR2 FNYEAQ. The CDR3 DNA sequence: TGTGCCAGCAGCTCACAGGGTACCGGGGCCAACGTCCTGACTTTC. Translating gives CASSSQGTGANVLTF.

The chain joins TRBV5-1 to TRBJ2-3; 9 bases line up with TRBD1. This CDR3 comprises 15 residues. The germline gives CDR1 SGHRS, CDR2 YFSETQ. J gave up 6 bases and V 2 bases, and 7 bases lay outside the gene matches. CDR3 amino acids: CASSFRTGVSDTQYF. DNA of the CDR3: TGCGCCAGCAGCTTTAGGACAGGGGTGAGTGATACGCAGTATTTT.

This clone was detected once. CDR3 sequence: CASTRNPGQGRYEQYF. CDR3 coding DNA: TGTGCCAGCACCCGCAATCCGGGACAGGGGCGATACGAGCAGTACTTC. The V and J genes are TRBV2 and TRBJ2-7; 10 bases line up with TRBD1. The CDR3 sequence is 16 residues long. Germline values: CDR1 SNHLY, CDR2 FYNNEI. Trimming at V came to 7 bases and at J to 4 bases, leaving 13 bases not matched to a gene. The full variable domain, in which reference TRBV2 and TRBJ2-7 provide the parts outside the CDR3, is EPEVTQTPSHQVTQMGQEVILRCVPISNHLYFYWYRQILGQKVEFLVSFYNNEISEKSEIFDDQFSVERPDGSNFTLKIRSTKLEDSAMYFCASTRNPGQGRYEQYFGPGTRLTVT.

The genes are TRBV5-4 and TRBJ1-1, with D maybe TRBD1 (5 bases). Germline V lookup: CDR1 SGHNT, CDR2 YYREEE (reference sequence). Trimming left V 7 bases short and J 1 base short, with 14 bases between. The CDR3 covers 14 residues. The DNA for the CDR3 is TGTGCCAGCTCCCCGTGGCAGGGGAACACTGAAGCTTTCTTT. Translation gives CASSPWQGNTEAFF.

The chain has TRBV4-1 and TRBJ1-2, with 10 bases matching TRBD1. Unmatched junction bases numbered 7, after V lost 5 bases and J lost 1 base. From germline, CDR1 is MGHRA and CDR2 YSYEKL. CDR3 length equals 16 residues. CDR3 sequence reads: CASSVIGTGDNYGYTF. The CDR3 DNA reads as TGCGCCAGCAGCGTGATCGGGACAGGGGATAACTATGGCTACACCTTC.

The chain joins TRBV9 to TRBJ1-2; D might be TRBD1 (5 bases). The V gene lost 4 bases and the J gene lost 2 bases, with 15 bases spanning the gap. This CDR3 has 15 amino acids. The V gene's germline CDR1 is SGDLS and CDR2 YYNGEE. CDR3 sequence (DNA): TGTGCCAGCAGCCGGGGGGAGGGCCCAAACTATGGCTACACCTTC. Amino acid sequence: CASSRGEGPNYGYTF. Together with reference TRBV9 and TRBJ1-2, the CDR3 gives the full variable domain: DSGVTQTPKHLITATGQRVTLRCSPRSGDLSVYWYQQSLDQGLQFLIQYYNGEERAKGNILERFSAQQFPDLHSELNLSSLELGDSALYFCASSRGEGPNYGYTFGSGTRLTVV.

To note about this clone: One end of the junction does not line up with germline, which may come from a read error. The CDR3 coding sequence is TGTGCCAGCAGCACGGTCCGGGTTGAATCTTTCTTT. It encodes CASSTVRVESFF. This chain connects TRBV6-1 to TRBJ1-1; D is uncertain. CDR3 length: 12 residues. Looked up from germline, CDR1 is MNHNS and CDR2 is SASEGT.

The V gene is TRBV27, the J gene TRBJ1-2; weak D call: TRBD1 (6 bases). With 7 bases removed from V and 8 bases from J, the gap between germline ends came to 11 bases. The V gene's germline CDR1 is MNHEY and CDR2 SMNVEV (reference sequence). CDR3 size: 11 residues. The CDR3 bases are TGTGCCAGCATGGACAGATTGGGCTACACCTTC. Protein: CASMDRLGYTF.

This clone has more than one count but fewer than ten. The V call is TRBV28, the J call TRBJ2-2; tentative D call: TRBD2 (5 bases). Trimming removed 5 bases from V and 0 bases from J, with 13 bases in between. CDR1 MDHEN and CDR2 SYDVKM come from the germline V gene. This CDR3 region has 16 residues. CDR3 sequence (DNA): TGTGCCAGCAGTGTACCGCTAGCCGCGAACACCGGGGAGCTGTTTTTT. It translates to CASSVPLAANTGELFF.

V is TRBV5-1 and J is TRBJ2-5, with TRBD1 matching 9 bases. The junction had 12 bases not matched to a gene; V was cut back by 2 bases and J by 4 bases. Germline CDR1 and CDR2: SGHRS and YFSETQ. The CDR3 has 17 residues. This chain's CDR3 is CASSFSLRTGVSETQYF. The CDR3 coding sequence is TGCGCCAGCAGCTTTTCGTTAAGGACAGGGGTCTCAGAGACCCAGTACTTC.

This chain joins TRBV5-1 and TRBJ2-7; D uncertain. This CDR3 is 13 amino acids long. The V gene's germline CDR1 is SGHRS and CDR2 YFSETQ. V shed 1 base and J shed 4 bases, with 9 bases lying between them. CDR3 sequence: CASSLNYDYEQYF. The DNA for the CDR3 is TGCGCCAGCAGCTTGAACTACGATTACGAGCAGTACTTC. The entire variable domain, with the rest obtained from reference TRBV5-1 and TRBJ2-7, is as follows: KAGVTQTPRYLIKTRGQQVTLSCSPISGHRSVSWYQQTPGQGLQFLFEYFSETQRNKGNFPGRFSGRQFSNSRSEMNVSTLELGDSALYLCASSLNYDYEQYFGPGTRLTVT.

The rearrangement links TRBV19 to TRBJ2-1; 7 bases are a match to TRBD2. The ends lost 5 bases at V and 5 bases at J; junction bases unmatched: 12. This CDR3 spans 16 amino acids. CDR1 is LNHDA, CDR2 SQIVND, per germline (reference sequence). The CDR3 DNA reads as TGTGCCAGTAGTCCCCGGAGAAGCGGGACCCACAATGAGCAGTTCTTC. This encodes CASSPRRSGTHNEQFF. The full variable domain, in which reference TRBV19 and TRBJ2-1 provide the parts outside the CDR3, is DGGITQSPKYLFRKEGQNVTLSCEQNLNHDAMYWYRQDPGQGLRLIYYSQIVNDFQKGDIAEGYSVSREKKESFPLTVTSAQKNPTAFYLCASSPRRSGTHNEQFFGPGTRLTVL.

This clone was seen only once. The chain couples TRBV6-5 to TRBJ1-5; 9 bases line up with TRBD1. The CDR3 covers 14 residues. Germline lookup yields CDR1 MNHEY and CDR2 SVGAGI. J gave up 2 bases and V 6 bases, and 2 bases lay outside the gene matches. The CDR3 sequence: CASRGQGGNQPQHF. CDR3 DNA sequence: TGTGCCAGCAGGGGACAGGGCGGCAATCAGCCCCAGCATTTT.

This clone was seen more than once but under ten times. The V and J genes are TRBV19 and TRBJ2-7, with 14 bases aligning to TRBD2. With 3 bases clipped from V and 6 bases from J, the junction kept 10 bases outside the gene matches. Germline loops: CDR1 LNHDA, CDR2 SQIVND (reference sequence). There are 17 residues in the CDR3. DNA for the CDR3: TGTGCCAGTAGTATTCTACTCGGACTAGCGGGAGGAGGCGAGCAGTACTTC. This sequence encodes CASSILLGLAGGGEQYF.

The J gene is TRBJ2-7, the V gene TRBV6-5; 11 nucleotides line up with TRBD1. Trimming removed 2 bases from V and 3 bases from J; junction bases left unmatched: 3. Germline V gene lookup returns CDR1 MNHEY and CDR2 SVGAGI. The CDR3 has 15 amino acids. DNA of the CDR3: TGTGCCAGCAGTTACCGGGACAGGGGGGGCTACGAGCAGTACTTC. Its translation is CASSYRDRGGYEQYF.

The chain combines TRBV7-9 with TRBJ1-6; D ambiguous. The CDR3 spans 13 residues. V was pared by 4 bases and J by 4 bases, with 5 bases between. Germline CDR1 reads SEHNR; CDR2 reads FQNEAQ (reference sequence). The DNA for the CDR3 is TGTGCCAGCAGCTCACAGTATAATTCACCCCTCCACTTT. Its translation: CASSSQYNSPLHF.

V usage is TRBV7-9 and J usage is TRBJ1-2, with D possibly matching TRBD1 (5 bases). Germline CDR1 and CDR2: SEHNR and FQNEAQ (reference sequence). This CDR3 has 14 amino acids. V lost 5 bases and J lost 0, with 10 bases in between. The CDR3, as DNA: TGTGCCAGCAGCCTGACAGTTTCTAACTATGGCTACACCTTC. It encodes CASSLTVSNYGYTF.

This clone was found a few times. The chain is built from TRBV27 and TRBJ1-5; no reliable D call. Looked up from germline, CDR1 is MNHEY and CDR2 is SMNVEV (reference sequence). Trimming pared 11 bases from V and 1 base from J, leaving 15 bases between. This CDR3 comprises 14 residues. The CDR3 sequence: CAGLVSPSNQPQHF. CDR3 in DNA: TGTGCCGGACTCGTGAGCCCGAGCAATCAGCCCCAGCATTTT.

V and J are TRBV28 and TRBJ2-1; D is perhaps TRBD2 (5 bases). This CDR3 is built from 12 residues. Germline V lookup: CDR1 MDHEN, CDR2 SYDVKM. Deletions cut 6 bases from V and 8 bases from J, with 11 bases between. The CDR3 region has the DNA TGTGCCAGCAGCCGGGAAGGCTATGAGCAGTTCTTC. Encoded protein: CASSREGYEQFF.

This chain uses TRBV7-9 with TRBJ2-7; D call uncertain. The length of the CDR3 is 11 residues. V was clipped by 5 bases and J by 3 bases, with 5 bases between them. Germline values: CDR1 SEHNR, CDR2 FQNEAQ (reference sequence). The CDR3 reads CASSTYYEQYF. The DNA of the CDR3 is TGTGCCAGCAGCACATACTACGAGCAGTACTTC.